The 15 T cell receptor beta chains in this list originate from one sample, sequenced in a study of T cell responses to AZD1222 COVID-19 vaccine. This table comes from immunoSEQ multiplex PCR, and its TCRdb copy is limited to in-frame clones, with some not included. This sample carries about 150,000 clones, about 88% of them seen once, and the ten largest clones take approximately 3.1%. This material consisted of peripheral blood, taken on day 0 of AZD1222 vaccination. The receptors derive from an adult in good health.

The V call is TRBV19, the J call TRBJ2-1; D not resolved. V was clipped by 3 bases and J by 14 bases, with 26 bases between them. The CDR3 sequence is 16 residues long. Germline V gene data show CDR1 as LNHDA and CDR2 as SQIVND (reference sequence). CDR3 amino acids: CASSMIWNGPNFPEFF. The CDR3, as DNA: TGTGCCAGTAGTATGATCTGGAACGGTCCGAATTTCCCGGAGTTCTTC.

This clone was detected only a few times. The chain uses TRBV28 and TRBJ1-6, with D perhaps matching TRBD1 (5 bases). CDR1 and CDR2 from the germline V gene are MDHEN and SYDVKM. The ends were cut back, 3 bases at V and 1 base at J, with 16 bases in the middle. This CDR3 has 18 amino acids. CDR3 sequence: CASSLGQGLGSYNSPLHF. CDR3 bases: TGTGCCAGCAGTTTGGGGCAGGGATTAGGGTCCTATAATTCACCCCTCCACTTT. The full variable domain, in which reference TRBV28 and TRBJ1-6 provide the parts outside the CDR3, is DVKVTQSSRYLVKRTGEKVFLECVQDMDHENMFWYRQDPGLGLRLIYFSYDVKMKEKGDIPEGYSVSREKKERFSLILESASTNQTSMYLCASSLGQGLGSYNSPLHFGNGTRLTVT.

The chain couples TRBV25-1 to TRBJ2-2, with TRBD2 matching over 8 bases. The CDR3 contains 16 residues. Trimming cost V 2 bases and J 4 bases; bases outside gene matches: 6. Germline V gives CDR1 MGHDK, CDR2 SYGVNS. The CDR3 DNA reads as TGTGCCAGCAGTGAACACGCGGGGGGTCTCACCGGGGAGCTGTTTTTT. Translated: CASSEHAGGLTGELFF.

The CDR3 bases are TGTGCCAGCAGCTTAGGTGACAGGGGGTCCGCAGATACGCAGTATTTT. Its protein product is CASSLGDRGSADTQYF. The chain is built from TRBV7-2 and TRBJ2-3; 9 bases are a match to TRBD1. The V gene's germline CDR1 is SGHTA and CDR2 FQGNSA. The CDR3 is made up of 16 amino acids. J gave up 4 bases and V 1 base, and 6 bases lay outside the gene matches.

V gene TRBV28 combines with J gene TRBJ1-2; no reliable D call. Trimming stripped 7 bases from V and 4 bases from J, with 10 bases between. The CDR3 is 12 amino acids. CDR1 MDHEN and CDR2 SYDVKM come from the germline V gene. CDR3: CASMAGSYGYTF. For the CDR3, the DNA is TGTGCCAGCATGGCGGGGTCCTATGGCTACACCTTC.

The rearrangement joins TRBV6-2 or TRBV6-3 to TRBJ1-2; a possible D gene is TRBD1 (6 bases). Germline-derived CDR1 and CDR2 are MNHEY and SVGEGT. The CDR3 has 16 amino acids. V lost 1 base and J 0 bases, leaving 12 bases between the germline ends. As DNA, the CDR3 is TGTGCCAGCAGTTACTATGGACAGCTCGCTAACTATGGCTACACCTTC. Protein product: CASSYYGQLANYGYTF.

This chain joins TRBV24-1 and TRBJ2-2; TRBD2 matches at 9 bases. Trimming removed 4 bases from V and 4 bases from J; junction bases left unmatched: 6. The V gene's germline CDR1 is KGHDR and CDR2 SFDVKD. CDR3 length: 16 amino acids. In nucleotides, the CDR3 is TGTGCCACCAGTGACTCTAGCGGGGCCATCACCGGGGAGCTGTTTTTT. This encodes CATSDSSGAITGELFF.

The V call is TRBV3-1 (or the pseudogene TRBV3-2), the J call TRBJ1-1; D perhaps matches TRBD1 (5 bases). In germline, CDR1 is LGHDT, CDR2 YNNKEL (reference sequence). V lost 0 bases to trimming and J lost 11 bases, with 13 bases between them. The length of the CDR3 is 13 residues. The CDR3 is CASSQESRGWAFF. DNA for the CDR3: TGTGCCAGCAGCCAAGAGAGTAGGGGATGGGCTTTCTTT.

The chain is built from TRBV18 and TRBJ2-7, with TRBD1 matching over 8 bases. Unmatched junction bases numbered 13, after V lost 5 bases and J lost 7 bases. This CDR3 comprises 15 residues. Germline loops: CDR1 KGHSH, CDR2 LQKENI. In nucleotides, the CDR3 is TGTGCCAGCTCAAGATCCGGGCAGGGGGCGGGGGAGCAGTACTTC. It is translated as CASSRSGQGAGEQYF.

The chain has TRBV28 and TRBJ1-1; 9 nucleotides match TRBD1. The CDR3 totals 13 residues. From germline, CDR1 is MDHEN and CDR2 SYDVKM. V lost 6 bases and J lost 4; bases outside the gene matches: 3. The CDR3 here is CASRRQGGTEAFF. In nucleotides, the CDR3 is TGTGCCAGCAGGAGACAGGGGGGCACTGAAGCTTTCTTT.

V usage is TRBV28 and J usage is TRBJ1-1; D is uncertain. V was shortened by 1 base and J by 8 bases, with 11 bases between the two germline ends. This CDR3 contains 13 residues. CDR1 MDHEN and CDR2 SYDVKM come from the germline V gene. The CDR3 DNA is TGTGCCAGCAGTTTATTTAGCGGAGCCGAAGCTTTCTTT. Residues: CASSLFSGAEAFF. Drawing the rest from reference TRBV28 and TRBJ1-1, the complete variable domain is DVKVTQSSRYLVKRTGEKVFLECVQDMDHENMFWYRQDPGLGLRLIYFSYDVKMKEKGDIPEGYSVSREKKERFSLILESASTNQTSMYLCASSLFSGAEAFFGQGTRLTVV.

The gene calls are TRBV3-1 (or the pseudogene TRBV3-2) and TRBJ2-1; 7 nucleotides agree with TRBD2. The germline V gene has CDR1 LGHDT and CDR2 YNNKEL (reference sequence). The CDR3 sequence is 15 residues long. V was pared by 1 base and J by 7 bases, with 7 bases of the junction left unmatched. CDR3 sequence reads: CASSQAGLQRNEQFF. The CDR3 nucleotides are TGTGCCAGCAGCCAAGCGGGACTACAGCGGAATGAGCAGTTCTTC.

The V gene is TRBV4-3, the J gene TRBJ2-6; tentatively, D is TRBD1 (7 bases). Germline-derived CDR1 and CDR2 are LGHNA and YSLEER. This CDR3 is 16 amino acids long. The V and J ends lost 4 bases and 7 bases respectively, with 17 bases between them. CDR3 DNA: TGCGCCAGCAGCCCGGAGGGGGCTCTGGGCGCCAACGTCCTGACTTTC. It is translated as CASSPEGALGANVLTF.

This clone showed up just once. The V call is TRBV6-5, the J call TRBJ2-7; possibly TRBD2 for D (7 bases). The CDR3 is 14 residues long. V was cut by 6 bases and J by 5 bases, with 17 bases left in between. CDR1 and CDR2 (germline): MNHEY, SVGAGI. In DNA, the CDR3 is TGTGCCAGCAGATCGGGGGGCGGTTTGGACGAGCAGTACTTC. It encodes CASRSGGGLDEQYF.

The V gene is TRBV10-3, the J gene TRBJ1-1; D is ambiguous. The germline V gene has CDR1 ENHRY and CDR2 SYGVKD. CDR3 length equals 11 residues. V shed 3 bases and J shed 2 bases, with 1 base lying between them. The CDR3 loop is CAISDNTEAFF. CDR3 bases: TGTGCCATCAGTGATAACACTGAAGCTTTCTTT.